This is a list of T cell receptor beta chains from one sample in a study of T cells in Graves' hyperthyroidism and ophthalmopathy. TCRdb processed the multiplex PCR reads anew with MiXCR; each CDR3 protein has one entry. This repertoire shows under 350,000 distinct CDR3 sequences, less than 30% found once; its top ten account for about a quarter. The source material was blood. The receptors were sampled from a man aged 35 to 55 with Graves' hyperthyroidism that later progressed to Graves' ophthalmopathy. CDR3s include the opening cysteine and the closing phenylalanine or tryptophan. A D gene is named only where the DNA matches it firmly.

>TRBV5-1|TRBD2
CASSPWGLAGAGELFF
>TRBV7-2|.
CASSLDGGNIQYF
>TRBV6-1|.
CASSALQGGEQYF
>TRBV7-8|.
CASSLAVGFMNTEAFF
>TRBV12-3/TRBV12-4|TRBD2
CASSWEGLNEQYF
>TRBV28|TRBD1
CASNIPGQMNTEAFF
>TRBV6-5|TRBD1
CASSHPRTGQETQYF
>TRBV28|.
CASSLSSPWEQYF
>TRBV7-3|.
CASSRTSGAETQYF
>TRBV6-2/TRBV6-3|.
CASSYRVPHEQYF
>TRBV9|.
CASSDDTYSYEQYF
>TRBV6-5|.
CASSYRQSNYGYTF
>TRBV19|.
CASSIGVRPNYGYTF
>TRBV29-1|.
CSARGRLGETQYF
>TRBV24-1|TRBD1
CATKGTAEETQYF
>TRBV5-1|.
CASSLDRGYGEAFF
>TRBV6-1|.
CASSLVGRGKNIQYF
>TRBV5-1|.
CASSQTRGGGELFF
>TRBV28|.
CASSQEAAIGGYTF
>TRBV24-1|.
CATADSPYEQYF
>TRBV29-1|TRBD1
CSVSTGTNYGYTF
>TRBV6-2/TRBV6-3|.
CASNEPPTEHGYTF
>TRBV29-1|.
CSVGEDGYTF
>TRBV20-1|.
CSARVKGENTEAFF
>TRBV5-1|.
CASSLGRVDTEAFF
>TRBV10-1|TRBD2
CASGHPSGLVVYEQYF